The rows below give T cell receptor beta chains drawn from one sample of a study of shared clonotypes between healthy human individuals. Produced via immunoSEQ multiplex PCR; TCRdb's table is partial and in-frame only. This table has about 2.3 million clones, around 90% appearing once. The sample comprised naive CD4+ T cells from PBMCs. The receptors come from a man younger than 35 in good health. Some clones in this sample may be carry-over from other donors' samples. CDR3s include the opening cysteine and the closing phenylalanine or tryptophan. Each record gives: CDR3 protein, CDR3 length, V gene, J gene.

CASSLFGLAVPYEQYF	16	TRBV7-2	TRBJ2-7
CASSTSRGRNQPQHF	15	TRBV28	TRBJ1-5
CASSFGETGYTF	12	TRBV11-1	TRBJ1-2
CASSVAPVGSYEQYF	15	TRBV9	TRBJ2-7
CSVGGTVALGYTF	13	TRBV29-1	TRBJ1-2
CASTLGRKPLFYGYTF	16	TRBV19	TRBJ1-2
CASRVAGPLANEQFF	15	TRBV28	TRBJ2-1
CSVVLTLSEAFF	12	TRBV29-1	TRBJ1-1
CASSPPQKTGTSYEQYF	17	TRBV7-8	TRBJ2-7
CASSYRTGVTDTQYF	15	TRBV5-1	TRBJ2-3
CAWSVGTERDTQYF	14	TRBV30	TRBJ2-3
CASSQREGLAKFF	13	TRBV4-1	TRBJ2-1
CATRRKGDQYEQYF	14	TRBV10-3	TRBJ2-7
CASSVLGTSVNEQFF	15	TRBV9	TRBJ2-1
CASTPGLAGPGNEQFF	16	TRBV2	TRBJ2-1
CATSGSGNEQFF	12	TRBV10-3	TRBJ2-1
CASSFLSSGRDDIQYF	16	TRBV28	TRBJ2-4
CASSNGGGQPQHF	13	TRBV28	TRBJ1-5
CASSLIYGGLGTEAFF	16	TRBV7-3	TRBJ1-1
CASSSLGQRTYEQYF	15	TRBV7-8	TRBJ2-7
CASRRDRGTGNTIYF	15	TRBV6-5	TRBJ1-3
CASRWNRGETQYF	13	TRBV2	TRBJ2-5
CASSRTGTGNTIYF	14	TRBV6-5	TRBJ1-3
CASSFGGPVQETQYF	15	TRBV7-8	TRBJ2-5
CASSPAGTYYEQYF	14	TRBV5-1	TRBJ2-7
CASSETVGNQPQHF	14	TRBV2	TRBJ1-5
CASSVLAGAPRTGELFF	17	TRBV5-1	TRBJ2-2
CASSLGGRRADTQYF	15	TRBV7-2	TRBJ2-3